The rows below give T cell receptor beta chains drawn from one sample of a study of identical twins. Via MiXCR, TCRdb re-called the 5' RACE reads, giving one row per CDR3 protein. This sample has about 250,000 distinct CDR3 sequences, with about 8% found just once. These data were also filed under a second study, of yellow fever vaccine responses in identical twins.

Sequencing input: CD8+ T cells sorted from blood. The receptors come from a woman younger than 35 in good health. CDR3s include the opening cysteine and the closing phenylalanine or tryptophan. D genes are given only for firm matches. Clone size, where shown, is once, few, many, or a class for clones that have expanded.

J	V	size	D	DNA	CDR3
TRBJ2-3	TRBV4-2	many	TRBD1	TGTGCCAGCAGCCTTATAGGGACAGGAGAGGTAGATACGCAGTATTTT	CASSLIGTGEVDTQYF
TRBJ2-1	TRBV29-1	few	.	TGCAGCGCCCCGGGGTCGGATGAGCAGTTCTTC	CSAPGSDEQFF
TRBJ2-7	TRBV10-3	many	.	TGTGCCATCAGTGACCTTAATGACGATGGATCCTACGAGCAGTACTTC	CAISDLNDDGSYEQYF
TRBJ2-3	TRBV6-5	few	TRBD1	TGTGCCAGCAGTTACGGGACAGGCCGAACAGATACGCAGTATTTT	CASSYGTGRTDTQYF
TRBJ2-7	TRBV24-1	many	.	TGTGCCACCAGTGATGGCGCAGGGAATAAATCACCATACGAGCAGTACTTC	CATSDGAGNKSPYEQYF
TRBJ2-2	TRBV27	many	.	TGTGCCAGCAGCTCGGGGGCCTACACCGGGGAGCTGTTTTTT	CASSSGAYTGELFF
TRBJ1-4	TRBV29-1	few	.	TGCAGCATCCCCGGAGAGGTCAATGAAAAACTGTTTTTT	CSIPGEVNEKLFF
TRBJ2-3	TRBV29-1	.	TRBD2	TGCAGCGTTGCGACTAGCGGGACCACAGATACGCAGTATTTT	CSVATSGTTDTQYF
TRBJ2-3	TRBV27	many	TRBD2	TGTGCCAGCAGTTTAGCGGGAGTGACAGATACGCAGTATTTT	CASSLAGVTDTQYF
TRBJ1-3	TRBV11-1	few	.	TGTGCCAGCAGCTCTACCCTAGTCGGGGGCAAGAGCTCTGGAAACACCATATATTTT	CASSSTLVGGKSSGNTIYF
TRBJ2-7	TRBV7-8	.	.	TGTGCCAGCAGCTTAGAGATGACAGTAGCCTACGAGCAGTACTTC	CASSLEMTVAYEQYF
TRBJ2-7	TRBV7-9	many	.	TGTGCCAGCAGCTCTAGCGGGACAGGGCCCTACGAGCAGTACTTC	CASSSSGTGPYEQYF
TRBJ2-7	TRBV7-2	few	TRBD2	TGTGCCAGCAGCTTAGCGGGTGGGAGGGCCAGCTACGAGCAGTACTTC	CASSLAGGRASYEQYF
TRBJ2-7	TRBV2	.	.	TGTGCCAGCAGAGATGTGGGGTTCACCTACGAGCAGTACTTC	CASRDVGFTYEQYF
TRBJ2-7	TRBV2	.	TRBD2	TGTGCCAGCAGTGAGTGGGCTAGCGGCGCCTACGAGCAGTACTTC	CASSEWASGAYEQYF